Below, 9 T cell receptor beta chains from the same sample are listed, as sequenced in a study of regulatory T cells in long-lasting Graves disease. Library construction for TCR beta used iRepertoire HTBI primers and Arm-PCR of CDR3 regions. TCRdb passed the multiplex PCR reads through MiXCR, listing each CDR3 protein once. The table includes about half a million distinct CDR3 sequences, 12% detected once. Documented time point: newly diagnosed GD, antithyroid drugs for less than 3 months. The TCR library was made from RNA that had been extracted from PBMCs in TRIzol. This same sample was also part of a study on T cells in Graves' hyperthyroidism and ophthalmopathy.

The specimen was peripheral blood mononuclear cells (PBMCs), collected at new diagnosis, from a patient treated with antithyroid drugs. The receptors were gathered from a woman in her twenties or thirties with Graves disease.

This clonotype occurred a few times. The V and J genes are TRBV25-1 and TRBJ2-7; D may be TRBD1 or TRBD2 (5 bases each). This CDR3 has 14 residues. The germline gives CDR1 MGHDK, CDR2 SYGVNS. Trimming removed 4 bases from V and 3 bases from J, with 13 bases in between. This CDR3 reads CASSVGRPGYEQYF. The CDR3 DNA reads as TGTGCCAGCAGTGTGGGACGGCCGGGCTACGAGCAGTACTTC.

This clonotype has ten or more counts. The rearrangement links TRBV10-3 to TRBJ1-1, with D uncertain. The CDR3 has 15 amino acids. Trimming took 3 bases from V and 8 from J, leaving 19 bases between them. Germline values: CDR1 ENHRY, CDR2 SYGVKD. The CDR3 DNA is TGTGCCATCAGTGAAACACCGGGCGGGCCCGGGGAAGCTTTCTTT. It specifies CAISETPGGPGEAFF.

V usage is TRBV29-1 and J usage is TRBJ2-7; D unclear. This CDR3 comprises 13 residues. Trimming stripped 1 base from V and 3 bases from J, with 10 bases between. Germline CDR1 is SQVTM and CDR2 is ANQGSEA. The CDR3 coding sequence is TGCAGCGTTGAAGTAGAATCTAGCTACGAGCAGTACTTC. As protein: CSVEVESSYEQYF.

Only a few counts were recorded for this clonotype. V usage is TRBV19 and J usage is TRBJ2-1; unclear D gene. V dropped 7 bases and J dropped 0 bases, with 13 bases sitting between them. From germline, CDR1 is LNHDA and CDR2 SQIVND (reference sequence). This CDR3 has 15 amino acids. The CDR3 bases are TGTGCCAGTAAGGTCGGGCCGAGCTCCTACAATGAGCAGTTCTTC. Its translation is CASKVGPSSYNEQFF.

To note about this clonotype: This may be a read error, as it is one base from a much larger clone. The final CDR3 position lacks the conserved phenylalanine or tryptophan, pointing to a likely read error. V usage is TRBV20-1 and J usage is TRBJ1-5; D remains unclear. CDR3 length equals 14 residues. Trimming removed 2 bases at V and 1 base at J, with 9 bases between. Germline CDR1 is DFQATT and CDR2 is SNEGSKA (reference sequence). This chain's CDR3 is CSARNRHSNQPQHL. Written as DNA, the CDR3 is TGCAGTGCTAGAAATAGGCACAGCAATCAGCCCCAGCATCTT.

With regard to this clonotype: Just one base apart from a much larger clone, this may be a read error. The V call is TRBV7-6, the J call TRBJ2-2; 11 bases align to TRBD2. V shed 2 bases, J shed 3 bases, and the junction held 2 bases outside the gene matches. The CDR3 loop spans 16 amino acids. Germline values: CDR1 SGHVS, CDR2 FNYEAQ. CDR3 amino acids: CASSLQGLADTGELFF. As DNA, the CDR3 is TGTGCCAGCAGCTTACAGGGACTAGCGGACACCGGGGAGCTGTTTTTT.

CDR3 sequence: CASSFRGNTGNEQYF. The DNA of the CDR3 is TGTGCCAGCAGTTTTCGCGGGAATACGGGGAACGAGCAGTACTTC. The J gene is TRBJ2-3, the V gene TRBV28; D perhaps matches TRBD2 (6 bases). The J call could be wrong; TRBJ2-7 is a better fit for the DNA end. Germline V CDR1 and CDR2: MDHEN, SYDVKM. This CDR3 has 15 residues.

This clonotype occurred a few times. The genes are TRBV28 and TRBJ1-2; 8 nucleotides line up with TRBD1. From germline, CDR1 is MDHEN and CDR2 SYDVKM. The CDR3 spans 15 residues. V shed 4 bases and J 7 bases; nucleotides not matched to a gene: 11. The CDR3 loop is CASSSPGQAFSGYTF. The CDR3 bases are TGTGCCAGCAGTTCCCCGGGACAGGCATTCTCTGGCTACACCTTC.

On this clonotype: One end of the junction fails to match germline, which may point to a read error. This chain links TRBV5-1 with TRBJ2-5; 11 nucleotides match TRBD2. Germline V gene lookup returns CDR1 SGHRS and CDR2 YFSETQ. This CDR3 has 18 amino acids. As DNA, the CDR3 is TGTGCCAGCAGCTTGGGACTAGCGGCTGAAGGGAGTCAAGAGACCCAGTACTTC. Encoded protein: CASSLGLAAEGSQETQYF.